Only one count was recorded for the clone carrying this TCR beta chain. Then a second PCR, running roughly 7 to 12 cycles, was carried out with a sample-barcoded 5' primer and a J-beta primer mix. MiXCR, applied by TCRdb to the 5' RACE reads, yields one record per CDR3 protein. Of about 1,400,000 distinct CDR3 sequences in the sample, around 42% were seen once. These data are taken from a study of blood T cells in healthy people across ages. The CDR3 length is 15 residues. J gave up 1 base and V 9 bases, and 8 bases lay outside the gene matches. The source of this sequence is a young woman in good health. Sequencing used blood. This chain uses TRBV12-3 or TRBV12-4 with TRBJ1-2; 10 bases line up with TRBD1. The CDR3 DNA reads TGTGCCAGTAGACAGGGGGCGGCGTATAACTATGGCTACACCTTC. Amino acids: CASRQGAAYNYGYTF.